These T cell receptor beta chains were read from a single sample in a study of blood T cell repertoires in COVID-19. TCRdb keeps only in-frame clones here, not all; method: immunoSEQ multiplex PCR. This sample has about 150,000 clones, with more than 65% found just once. The sequenced material came from peripheral blood. These receptors were obtained from a woman aged 50 to 60 with acute or convalescent COVID-19. Both conserved end residues are part of each CDR3. The D gene is left open where the match is weak. Where a row states a size, it is once, few, many or the class of an expanded clone; other rows omit it.

clone_size	v_call	j_call	d_call	cdr3_nt	cdr3_aa
.	TRBV24-1	TRBJ2-5	.	TGTGCCACCAGTGATCAAGGACCCAGGGATTCCCAGTACTTC	CATSDQGPRDSQYF
.	TRBV27	TRBJ1-1	.	TGTGCCAGCAGTTTGAGGGAAAGGAACACTGAAGCTTTCTTT	CASSLRERNTEAFF
few	TRBV3-1/TRBV3-2	TRBJ1-1	.	TGTGCCAGCAGCCCCCCTGGCACATTGAACACTGAAGCTTTCTTT	CASSPPGTLNTEAFF
once	TRBV11-2	TRBJ1-2	.	TGTGCCAGCAGCTCAATGGGGACACCCGAACATTATGGCTACACCTTC	CASSSMGTPEHYGYTF
few	TRBV4-3	TRBJ1-2	.	TGCGCCAGCAGCCAGGATGGGGCTAGCTATGGCTACACCTTC	CASSQDGASYGYTF
.	TRBV7-2	TRBJ1-2	TRBD1	TGTGCCAGCAGCCTCCCAAGCGGACAGGTTCGAGGCTACACCTTC	CASSLPSGQVRGYTF
.	TRBV6-5	TRBJ2-2	.	TGTGCCAGCAGTTACTCGGGCACAACGAACACCGGGGAGCTGTTTTTT	CASSYSGTTNTGELFF
few	TRBV10-3	TRBJ2-7	TRBD1	TGTGCCATCAGTGCCTCCGGACAGGGTGGCGAGCAGTACTTC	CAISASGQGGEQYF
.	TRBV15	TRBJ1-1	.	TGTGCCACCAGCAGAGATAGGTCGAGGCAGGGTAACACTGAAGCTTTCTTT	CATSRDRSRQGNTEAFF
.	TRBV28	TRBJ1-4	TRBD1	TGTGCCAGCAGTTTAACCCCTGGACAGGGGATCTATGAAAAACTGTTTTTT	CASSLTPGQGIYEKLFF